One sample yielded the 13 T cell receptor beta chains listed below, sequenced in a study of T cell clonality in common variable immunodeficiency. The protocol was immunoSEQ multiplex PCR, while the TCRdb copy is restricted to in-frame clones and leaves out a portion. The sample shows tens of thousands of clones, none of them appearing just once. The sample consisted of peripheral blood mononuclear cells. All receptors derive from a person between 18 and 75 years old in good health.

The table lists this clone with many counts. From the germline J gene comes the end of the CDR3, since the read stops 3 residues before it. The chain employs TRBV5-4 and TRBJ2-7; 7 bases align to TRBD1. Looked up from germline, CDR1 is SGHNT and CDR2 is YYREEE (reference sequence). Trimming took 0 bases from V and 6 from J; bases not matched to a gene: 6. CDR3 length: 14 residues. The covered CDR3 bases are TGTGCCAGCAGCTTGGGACAGGGCGGGCCCGAG. This codes for CASSLGQGGPE. From start to end, the CDR3 is CASSLGQGGPEQYF.

This clone was detected many times. The missing CDR3 end, 3 residues past where the read stops, is filled in from the germline J gene. The chain recombines TRBV9 with TRBJ2-1; no reliable D call. Germline values: CDR1 SGDLS, CDR2 YYNGEE. This CDR3 comprises 14 residues. Trimming cost V 6 bases and J 5 bases, with 15 bases left between them. The CDR3 region is CASNKKIRDNEQFF. The CDR3 DNA, read in part, is TGTGCCAGCAATAAAAAAATAAGGGACAATGAG.

This clone was observed at least ten times. The sequenced fragment ends 3 residues before the CDR3 boundary, so the rest is inferred from the germline J gene. This chain uses TRBV20-1 with TRBJ2-1; 9 nucleotides agree with TRBD2. Per germline, CDR1 DFQATT and CDR2 SNEGSKA (reference sequence). V was clipped by 0 bases and J by 5 bases; unmatched bases: 8. This CDR3 has 16 amino acids. The covered CDR3 bases are TGCAGTGCTAGAGATTCGGCTAGCGGGAACAACAATGAG. Residues: CSARDSASGNNNE. The entire CDR3 reads CSARDSASGNNNEQFF.

This clone was counted many times. The read ends 3 residues shy of where the CDR3 ends; the end is completed using the germline J gene. V is TRBV6-2 or TRBV6-3 and J is TRBJ2-1; D is ambiguous. V was clipped by 0 bases and J by 8 bases, with 8 bases between them. In germline, CDR1 is MNHEY, CDR2 SVGEGT. CDR3 size: 13 residues. The DNA read from the CDR3 is TGTGCCAGCAGTTACTCGTCTAGAGATGAG. Translation gives CASSYSSRDE. The whole CDR3 protein is CASSYSSRDEQFF.

This clone occurred many times. Coverage ceases 3 residues before the CDR3 finishes, and the germline J gene fills in the end. V usage is TRBV6-2 or TRBV6-3 and J usage is TRBJ2-4, with D perhaps TRBD2 (5 bases). Germline CDR1 is MNHEY and CDR2 is SVGEGT. V shed 0 bases and J shed 3 bases, with 12 bases lying between them. The CDR3 totals 16 residues. The CDR3 sequence is CASSYSTKLGKNIQYF. Incomplete CDR3 DNA: TGTGCCAGCAGTTACTCGACAAAACTAGGCAAAAACATT.

This clone was counted at least ten times. The read ends 3 residues early relative to the CDR3; the germline J gene fills the gap. The chain couples TRBV6-7 to TRBJ2-3; perhaps TRBD2 as D (5 bases). TRBV6-7 has ORF status, its function being uncertain. Trimming cost V 0 bases and J 2 bases, with 12 bases left between them. The CDR3 is 16 residues long. Partial CDR3 DNA: TGTGCCAGCAGTTACTCGCCTAGCCCCCTCACAGATACG. Translation gives CASSYSPSPLTDT. The whole CDR3 region reads CASSYSPSPLTDTQYF.

This clone was seen at least ten times. The CDR3 is cut off 3 residues early in the read; its end comes from the germline J gene. This chain uses TRBV20-1 with TRBJ2-7; D may be TRBD1 or TRBD2 (5 bases each). Germline CDR1 is DFQATT and CDR2 is SNEGSKA (reference sequence). Trimming took off 3 bases at V and 1 base at J, with 13 bases between the two ends. CDR3 length: 14 residues. CDR3 bases read: TGCAGTGCTAGGCGAGGCGAGGGGTCCTACGAG. Translated, it gives CSARRGEGSYE. The CDR3 in its entirety is CSARRGEGSYEQYF.

Ten or more counts support this clone. CDR3 protein: CASIDLRGSNYGYTF. The CDR3 bases that were read are TGTGCCAGCATCGATTTAAGGGGATCCAACTATGGC. This rearrangement joins TRBV6-2 or TRBV6-3 to TRBJ1-2; a weak D match, TRBD1 (5 bases). The read falls 3 residues short of the CDR3 end, and the missing part is taken from the germline J gene. CDR1 is MNHEY and CDR2 is SVGEGT in the germline V gene. The CDR3 covers 15 residues. Trimming shortened V by 7 bases and J by 2 bases, and 17 bases separated the two germline ends.

There are a few counts of this clone. Partial CDR3 DNA: TGTGCCAGTAGTTGGCAGGGGAATTCACCC. This codes for CASSWQGNSP. The CDR3 as a whole reads CASSWQGNSPLHF. J is TRBJ1-6 and V is TRBV19, with TRBD1 as a possible D gene (6 bases). The read ends 3 residues early relative to the CDR3; the germline J gene fills the gap. CDR1 is LNHDA and CDR2 is SQIVND in the germline V gene (reference sequence). The germline V and J ends were trimmed by 5 bases and 7 bases, with 9 bases remaining between them. This CDR3 region has 13 residues.

This clone was counted at least ten times. The CDR3 end lies 3 residues beyond the end of the read and is filled in from the germline J gene. This chain joins TRBV7-3 and TRBJ2-1; D not certain. Germline CDR1 is SGHTA and CDR2 is FQGTGA. V lost 1 base and J lost 0, with 10 bases in between. This CDR3 contains 16 residues. Incomplete CDR3 DNA: TGTGCCAGCAGCTTAAATGTCGCGTCCTCCTACAATGAG. Translated, it gives CASSLNVASSYNE. The full CDR3 reads CASSLNVASSYNEQFF.

As concerns this clone: The read gets to within 3 residues of the CDR3 end, and the germline J gene fills in the rest. This rearrangement joins TRBV11-2 to TRBJ2-7; TRBD2 aligns across 8 bases. Germline values: CDR1 SGHAT, CDR2 FQNNGV. CDR3 length: 15 amino acids. J lost 3 bases, V lost 0 bases, and 4 bases had no gene match. The CDR3 sequence is CASSLDRGGFYEQYF. CDR3 DNA, as far as it was read: TGTGCCAGCAGCTTAGATCGGGGGGGCTTCTACGAG.

This clone was recorded at least ten times. Sequencing ends 3 residues short of the CDR3 end; the germline J gene provides the rest. The J gene is TRBJ1-4, the V gene TRBV5-6, with a weak D call TRBD1 (5 bases). Germline V gives CDR1 SGHDT, CDR2 YYEEEE. CDR3 length: 15 amino acids. Deletions cut 2 bases from V and 8 bases from J, with 16 bases between. Partial CDR3 DNA: TGTGCCAGCAGCTTCCAGGGCCCACGGTGGGAAAAA. Its protein is CASSFQGPRWEK. The full CDR3 is CASSFQGPRWEKLFF.

This clone was found many times. One junction end disagrees with the germline gene, perhaps due to a read error. The CDR3 end falls 3 residues outside the read, so it is completed with the germline J gene. This sequence joins TRBV28 and TRBJ2-1, with D possibly being TRBD2 (8 bases). Looked up from germline, CDR1 is MDHEN and CDR2 is SYDVKM. The CDR3 covers 15 residues. The CDR3 loop reads CASILAGQSYNEQFF. The covered CDR3 bases are TGTGCCAGCATTTTAGCGGGACAGTCCTACAATGAG.